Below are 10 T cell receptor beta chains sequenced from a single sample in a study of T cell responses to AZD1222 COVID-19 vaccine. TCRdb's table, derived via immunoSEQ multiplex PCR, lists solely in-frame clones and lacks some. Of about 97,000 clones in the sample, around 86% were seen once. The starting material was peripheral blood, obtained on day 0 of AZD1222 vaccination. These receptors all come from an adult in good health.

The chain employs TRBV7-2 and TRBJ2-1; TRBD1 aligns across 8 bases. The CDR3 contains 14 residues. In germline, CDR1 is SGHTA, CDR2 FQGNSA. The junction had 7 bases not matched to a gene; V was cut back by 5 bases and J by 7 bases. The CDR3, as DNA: TGTGCCAGCAGCCCCCGGTGGACAGGGAATGAGCAGTTCTTC. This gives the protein CASSPRWTGNEQFF.

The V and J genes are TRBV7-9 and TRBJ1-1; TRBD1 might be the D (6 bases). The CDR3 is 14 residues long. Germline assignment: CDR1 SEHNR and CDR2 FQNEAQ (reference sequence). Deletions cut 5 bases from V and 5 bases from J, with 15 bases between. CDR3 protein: CASSGDMRGTEAFF. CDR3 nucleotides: TGTGCCAGCAGCGGGGACATGCGGGGAACTGAAGCTTTCTTT.

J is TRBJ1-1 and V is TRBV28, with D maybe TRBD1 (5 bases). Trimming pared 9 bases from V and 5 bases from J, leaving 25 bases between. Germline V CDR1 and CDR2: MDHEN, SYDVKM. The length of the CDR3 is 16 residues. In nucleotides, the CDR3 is TGTGCCAGTCACCCATTGACCGGGGCTCGAGGGACTGAAGCTTTCTTT. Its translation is CASHPLTGARGTEAFF.

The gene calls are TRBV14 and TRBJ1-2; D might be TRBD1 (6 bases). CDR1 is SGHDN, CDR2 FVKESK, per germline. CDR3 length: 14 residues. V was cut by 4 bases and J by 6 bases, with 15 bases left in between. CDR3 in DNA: TGTGCCAGCAGCCCAACTTGGGGGGCGAATGGCTACACCTTC. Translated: CASSPTWGANGYTF.

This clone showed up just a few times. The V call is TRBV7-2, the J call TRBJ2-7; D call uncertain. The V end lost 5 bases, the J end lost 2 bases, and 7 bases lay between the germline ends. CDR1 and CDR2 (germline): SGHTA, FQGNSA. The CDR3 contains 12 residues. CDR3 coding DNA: TGTGCCAGCAGCCCGCTTCCCTACGAGCAGTACTTC. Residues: CASSPLPYEQYF. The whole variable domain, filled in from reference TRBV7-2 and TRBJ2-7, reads GAGVSQSPSNKVTEKGKDVELRCDPISGHTALYWYRQSLGQGLEFLIYFQGNSAPDKSGLPSDRFSAERTGGSVSTLTIQRTQQEDSAVYLCASSPLPYEQYFGPGTRLTVT.

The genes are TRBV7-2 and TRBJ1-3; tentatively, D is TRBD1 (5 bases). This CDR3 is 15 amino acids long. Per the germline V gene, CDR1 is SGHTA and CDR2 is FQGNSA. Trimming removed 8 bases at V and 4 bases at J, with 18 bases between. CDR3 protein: CASGRDWTKGNTIYF. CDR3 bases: TGTGCCAGCGGCCGGGACTGGACTAAAGGAAACACCATATATTTT.

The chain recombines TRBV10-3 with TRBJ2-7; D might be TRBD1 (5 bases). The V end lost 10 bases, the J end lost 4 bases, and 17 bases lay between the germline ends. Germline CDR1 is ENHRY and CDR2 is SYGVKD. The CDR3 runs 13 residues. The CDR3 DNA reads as TGTGCCACTGCAACTTTACAGGCTTACGAGCAGTACTTC. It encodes CATATLQAYEQYF.

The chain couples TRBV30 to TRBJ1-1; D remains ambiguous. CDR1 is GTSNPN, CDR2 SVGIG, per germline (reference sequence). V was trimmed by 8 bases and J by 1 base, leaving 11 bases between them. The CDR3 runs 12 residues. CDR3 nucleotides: TGTGCCGCTCGGACGGGGAACACTGAAGCTTTCTTT. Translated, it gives CAARTGNTEAFF.

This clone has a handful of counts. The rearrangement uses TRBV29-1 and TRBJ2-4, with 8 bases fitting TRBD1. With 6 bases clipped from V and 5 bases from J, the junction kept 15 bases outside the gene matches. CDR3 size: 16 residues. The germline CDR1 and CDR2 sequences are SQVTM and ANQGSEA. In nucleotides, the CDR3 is TGCAGCGTGACCGGGACAGGAAGGGGGTACGAAAACATTCAGTACTTC. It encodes CSVTGTGRGYENIQYF.

CDR3 amino acids: CATSRKGETDTQYF. In DNA, the CDR3 is TGTGCCACCAGCAGGAAAGGTGAGACAGATACGCAGTATTTT. The chain uses TRBV15 and TRBJ2-3, with D uncertain. Germline-derived CDR1 and CDR2 are LNHNV and YYDKDF (reference sequence). The CDR3 consists of 14 residues. Trimming stripped 3 bases from V and 3 bases from J, with 10 bases between.